Listed below are T cell receptor beta chains from one sample, sequenced in a study of CD8+CD57+ T cells in acquired aplastic anemia. One entry per CDR3 protein results from TCRdb running MiXCR on the reads. The sample records 65,000 or so distinct CDR3 sequences, around 50% being singletons. Sequencing was performed on sorted CD4+, CD8+, or CD8+CD57+ T cells (not recorded which) from PBMCs. These receptors all stem from a human donor in good health, serving as a control. The CDR3 runs from the conserved cysteine through the conserved F or W. D genes are given only for firm matches. Size is stated for part of the rows, as once, few or many counts, or as a class when the clone is expanded.

J | size | V | D | DNA | CDR3
TRBJ2-1 | many | TRBV19 | NA | TGTGCCAGTAGTTTGGACGGGAGCTCCTACAATGAGCAGTTCTTC | CASSLDGSSYNEQFF
TRBJ2-1 | NA | TRBV11-1 | TRBD2 | TGCGCCAGCAGCGTCCACGGGACTAGCGGGAAAAACAATGAGCAGTTCTTC | CASSVHGTSGKNNEQFF
TRBJ2-1 | NA | TRBV9 | TRBD2 | TGTGCCAGCAGCGTAGGCAGCGGGGGGTACAATGAGCAGTTCTTC | CASSVGSGGYNEQFF
TRBJ1-2 | NA | TRBV29-1 | TRBD1 | TGCAGCGTCGCTAGGACAGGGGGCGGGGATGGCTACACCTTC | CSVARTGGGDGYTF
TRBJ2-3 | medium-sized | TRBV29-1 | TRBD1 | TGCAGCGTAGCAGCCGGGACAGCCCCAGATACGCAGTATTTT | CSVAAGTAPDTQYF
TRBJ1-2 | few | TRBV2 | TRBD1 | TGTGCCAGCATGTTACAGGGGGGTTATGGCTACACCTTC | CASMLQGGYGYTF
TRBJ1-2 | NA | TRBV19 | TRBD1 | TGTGCCAGTACCATGGGGACAGGGTTCTATGGCTACACCTTC | CASTMGTGFYGYTF
TRBJ1-5 | NA | TRBV7-2 | NA | TGTGCCAGCAGCTACGGACAGCCCCAGCATTTT | CASSYGQPQHF
TRBJ2-7 | NA | TRBV19 | NA | TGTGCCAGTAGTCCACGAGGGGAGCGGCCCTACGAGCAGTACTTC | CASSPRGERPYEQYF
TRBJ2-1 | many | TRBV19 | TRBD1 | TGTGCCACAAACCCCGTGGACAGGGGGCTCAATGAGCAGTTCTTC | CATNPVDRGLNEQFF
TRBJ2-6 | NA | TRBV2 | NA | TGTGCCAGCAGTGAATCCGGGGCCAACGTCCTGACTTTC | CASSESGANVLTF
TRBJ2-3 | NA | TRBV15 | TRBD2 | TGTGCCACCAGCAGTAGGCTAGCGGGCACAGATACGCAGTATTTT | CATSSRLAGTDTQYF
TRBJ1-1 | NA | TRBV7-2 | NA | TGTGCCAGCAGCTTAGCTGGGGGCCGGACAGCAATGAACACTGAAGCTTTCTTT | CASSLAGGRTAMNTEAFF
TRBJ1-4 | many | TRBV5-8 | NA | TGTGCCAGCAGCTTGGGAGGCCTAACTAATGAAAAACTGTTTTTT | CASSLGGLTNEKLFF
TRBJ2-7 | NA | TRBV15 | NA | TGTGCCACCAGCAGAGATCTAGAGGGCGAGCAGTACTTC | CATSRDLEGEQYF
TRBJ2-4 | many | TRBV2 | NA | TGTGCCAGCAGTGGGTGGGGGGCGCAAGACAAAAACATTCAGTACTTC | CASSGWGAQDKNIQYF
TRBJ1-1 | NA | TRBV7-9 | NA | TGTGCCAGCAGCCCTAGTGGGGTGGACACTGAAGCTTTCTTT | CASSPSGVDTEAFF
TRBJ2-1 | many | TRBV30 | NA | TGTGCCTGGTCCGGGACGAGCTGGTCTCGGGAGCAGTTCTTC | CAWSGTSWSREQFF
TRBJ2-1 | NA | TRBV6-1 | TRBD2 | TGTGCCAGCAGCCCCGGGGGGACTAGCGGGAAGAATAAGCAGTTCTTC | CASSPGGTSGKNKQFF
TRBJ1-1 | NA | TRBV6-5 | NA | TGTGCCAGCAGTTACTATGGCGGGGGTGAAGCTTTCTTT | CASSYYGGGEAFF
TRBJ2-7 | many | TRBV6-1 | TRBD1 | TGTGCCAGCATGACAGGGGCGGTGGGCGAGCAGTACTTC | CASMTGAVGEQYF
TRBJ2-5 | few | TRBV11-1 | TRBD2 | TGTGCCAGCAGCTTAGGGGTAGCGGGAGGGATCCAAGAGACCCAGTACTTC | CASSLGVAGGIQETQYF
TRBJ1-6 | NA | TRBV10-3 | NA | TGTGCCATCAGTGAGTCGGAGTCACCCCTCCACTTT | CAISESESPLHF
TRBJ1-4 | NA | TRBV29-1 | TRBD1 | TGCAGCGTTGAAGGGGGACAGGGTGAAAAACTGTTTTTT | CSVEGGQGEKLFF
TRBJ2-1 | NA | TRBV7-2 | NA | TGTGCCAGCAGCTTAGCGCGACACTCCCACGATGAGCAGTTCTTC | CASSLARHSHDEQFF
TRBJ1-3 | many | TRBV5-1 | NA | TGCGCCAGCAGCTCGGGCGGAGGAAACTCTGGAAACACCATATATTTT | CASSSGGGNSGNTIYF
TRBJ2-3 | NA | TRBV7-8 | NA | TGTGCCAGCAGCCAAGGTAGTACAGATACGCAGTATTTT | CASSQGSTDTQYF
TRBJ2-7 | NA | TRBV10-3 | TRBD1 | TGTGCCATCAGCGATAACGACAGGGGGGCCTCCTACGAGCAGTACTTC | CAISDNDRGASYEQYF
TRBJ2-5 | NA | TRBV2 | TRBD2 | TGTGCCAGAAGCGCGGAGCGGGAGGTAAAAGAGACCCAGTACTTC | CARSAEREVKETQYF
TRBJ2-5 | NA | TRBV29-1 | NA | TGCAGCGTTGTTACAGGCGAAGAGACCCAGTACTTC | CSVVTGEETQYF